This T cell receptor beta chain was recorded in a study of cytomegalovirus exposure and HLA in healthy donors. Points from the study as a whole: According to the study, some 160 TCR beta chains were cytomegalovirus-associated. Roughly even sequencing depth across donors was the assumption behind the presence/absence analyses.

Trimming shortened V by 0 bases and J by 6 bases, and 7 bases separated the two germline ends. Germline V gene data show CDR1 as MGHRA and CDR2 as YSYEKL. The CDR3 length is 13 residues. Turning to this clone: The antigen is undetermined.

PCR was performed using 60 Vbeta and 13 Jbeta primers. Profiled with immunoSEQ multiplex PCR; TCRdb holds only in-frame clones, not every one. In the table there are about 160,000 clones, about three quarters of which are singletons. The chain couples TRBV4-1 to TRBJ2-3; TRBD1 might be the D (6 bases). Sequenced material: PBMCs. The sequence was collected from a man aged 18 to 35 in good health and CMV-seropositive. The CDR3 DNA follows: TGCGCCAGCAGCCAAGACAGGGGTGATACGCAGTATTTT. Residues: CASSQDRGDTQYF.